The clone carrying this TCR beta chain has more than one count but fewer than ten. The data were taken from a study of blood T cells in healthy people across ages. Each donor supplied approximately 10 milliliters of peripheral blood. Each sample had at least 6 million PBMCs isolated. Extracted total RNA amounted to at least 6 micrograms for each sample. The CDR3 contains 14 residues. The germline CDR1 and CDR2 sequences are LGHDT and YNNKEL (reference sequence). Trimming took off 4 bases at V and 7 bases at J, with 14 bases between the two ends. Sample-barcoded 5' priming and a J-beta primer mix drove a second PCR of roughly 6 to 12 cycles. Each TCR beta cDNA got a 12-nucleotide random molecular identifier. TCRdb re-called the 5' RACE reads through MiXCR, storing one row per CDR3 protein. The sample has some 1.4 million distinct CDR3 sequences, 42% seen once.

This clonotype was sampled from a woman aged 18-29 years in good health. The chain uses TRBV3-1 and TRBJ2-1, with D possibly being TRBD1 or TRBD2 (5 bases each). Specimen: blood. This chain's CDR3 is CASSPSGAPNEQFF. The CDR3, as DNA: TGTGCCAGCAGCCCCTCCGGGGCTCCAAATGAGCAGTTCTTC.